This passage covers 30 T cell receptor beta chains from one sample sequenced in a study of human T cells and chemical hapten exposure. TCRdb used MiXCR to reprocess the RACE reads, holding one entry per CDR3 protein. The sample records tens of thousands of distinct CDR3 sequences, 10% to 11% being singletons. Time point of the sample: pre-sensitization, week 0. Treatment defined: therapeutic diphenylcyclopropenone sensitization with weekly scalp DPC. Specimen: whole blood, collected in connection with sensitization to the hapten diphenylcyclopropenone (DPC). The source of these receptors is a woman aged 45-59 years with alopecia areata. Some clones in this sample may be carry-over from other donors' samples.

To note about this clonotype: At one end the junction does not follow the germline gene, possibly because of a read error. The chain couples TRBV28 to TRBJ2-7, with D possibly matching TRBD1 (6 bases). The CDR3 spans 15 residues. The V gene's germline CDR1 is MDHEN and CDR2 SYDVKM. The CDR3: CASSLLRRVRGWDHF. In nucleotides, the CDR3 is TGTGCCAGCAGTTTACTACGACGGGTCAGGGGCTGGGATCACTTC.

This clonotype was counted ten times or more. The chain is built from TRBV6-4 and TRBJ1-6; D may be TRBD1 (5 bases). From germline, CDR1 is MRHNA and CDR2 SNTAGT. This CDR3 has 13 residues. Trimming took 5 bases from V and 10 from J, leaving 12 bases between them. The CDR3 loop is CASSSVRDSPLHF. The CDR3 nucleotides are TGTGCCAGCAGTAGTGTCCGGGACTCACCCCTCCACTTT.

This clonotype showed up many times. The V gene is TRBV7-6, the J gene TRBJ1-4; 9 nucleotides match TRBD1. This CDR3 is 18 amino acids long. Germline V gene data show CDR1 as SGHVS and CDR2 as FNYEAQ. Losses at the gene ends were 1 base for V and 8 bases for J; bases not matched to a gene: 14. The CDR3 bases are TGTGCCAGCAGCTTAGGTGGGACAGGGACCGCCGGGAAAGAAAAACTGTTTTTT. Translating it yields CASSLGGTGTAGKEKLFF.

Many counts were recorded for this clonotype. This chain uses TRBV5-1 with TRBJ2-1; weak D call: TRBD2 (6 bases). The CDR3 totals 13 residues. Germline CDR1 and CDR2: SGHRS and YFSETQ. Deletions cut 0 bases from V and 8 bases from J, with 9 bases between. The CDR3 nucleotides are TGCGCCAGCAGCTTGGGGACTACTTATGAGCAGTTCTTC. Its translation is CASSLGTTYEQFF.

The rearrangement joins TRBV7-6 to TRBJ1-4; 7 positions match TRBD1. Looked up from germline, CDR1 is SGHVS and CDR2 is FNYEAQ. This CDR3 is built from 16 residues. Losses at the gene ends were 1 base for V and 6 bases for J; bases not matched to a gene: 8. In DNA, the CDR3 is TGTGCCAGCAGCTTAGGAGCCGGGACAGCAGATGAAAAACTGTTTTTT. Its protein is CASSLGAGTADEKLFF.

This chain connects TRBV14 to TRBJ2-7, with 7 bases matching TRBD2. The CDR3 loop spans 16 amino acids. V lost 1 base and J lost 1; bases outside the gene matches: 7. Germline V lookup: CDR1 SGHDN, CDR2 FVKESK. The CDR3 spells CASSQVRSSGSYEQYF. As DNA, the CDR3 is TGTGCCAGCAGCCAAGTAAGGTCTAGCGGTTCCTACGAGCAGTACTTC.

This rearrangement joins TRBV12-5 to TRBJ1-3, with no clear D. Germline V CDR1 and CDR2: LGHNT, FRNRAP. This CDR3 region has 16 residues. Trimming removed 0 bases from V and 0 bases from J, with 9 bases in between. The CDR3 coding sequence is TGTGCTAGTGGTTTGGTATTAGCCAACTCTGGAAACACCATATATTTT. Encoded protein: CASGLVLANSGNTIYF. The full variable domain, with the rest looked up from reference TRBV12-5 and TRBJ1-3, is DARVTQTPRHKVTEMGQEVTMRCQPILGHNTVFWYRQTMMQGLELLAYFRNRAPLDDSGMPKDRFSAEMPDATLATLKIQPSEPRDSAVYFCASGLVLANSGNTIYFGEGSWLTVV.

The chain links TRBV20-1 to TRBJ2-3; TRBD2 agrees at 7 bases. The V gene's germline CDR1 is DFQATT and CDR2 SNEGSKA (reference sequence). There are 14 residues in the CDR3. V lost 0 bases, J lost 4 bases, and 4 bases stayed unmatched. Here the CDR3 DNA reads TGCAGTGCTAGAGAGCGCGGGAGATCAGATACGCAGTATTTT. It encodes CSARERGRSDTQYF.

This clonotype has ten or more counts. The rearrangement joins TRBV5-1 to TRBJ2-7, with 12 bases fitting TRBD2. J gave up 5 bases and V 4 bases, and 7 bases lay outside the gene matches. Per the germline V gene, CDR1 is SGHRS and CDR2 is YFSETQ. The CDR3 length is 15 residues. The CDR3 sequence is CASSIGLAGRNEQYF. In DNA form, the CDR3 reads TGCGCCAGCAGCATCGGACTAGCGGGAAGGAACGAGCAGTACTTC.

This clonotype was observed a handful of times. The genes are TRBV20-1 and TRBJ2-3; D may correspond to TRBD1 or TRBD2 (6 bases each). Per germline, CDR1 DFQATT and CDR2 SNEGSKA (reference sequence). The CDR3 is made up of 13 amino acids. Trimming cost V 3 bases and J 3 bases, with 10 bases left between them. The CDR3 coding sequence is TGCAGTGCTAGTAGGGGGAGGACAGATACGCAGTATTTT. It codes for CSASRGRTDTQYF.

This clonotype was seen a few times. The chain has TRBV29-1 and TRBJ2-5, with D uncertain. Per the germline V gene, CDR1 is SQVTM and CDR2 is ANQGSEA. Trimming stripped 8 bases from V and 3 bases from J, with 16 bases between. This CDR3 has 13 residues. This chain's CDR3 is CSSWAGPKETQYF. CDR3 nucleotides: TGCAGCTCGTGGGCCGGGCCCAAAGAGACCCAGTACTTC. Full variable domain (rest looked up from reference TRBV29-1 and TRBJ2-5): SAVISQKPSRDICQRGTSLTIQCQVDSQVTMMFWYRQQPGQSLTLIATANQGSEATYESGFVIDKFPISRPNLTFSTLTVSNMSPEDSSIYLCSSWAGPKETQYFGPGTRLLVL.

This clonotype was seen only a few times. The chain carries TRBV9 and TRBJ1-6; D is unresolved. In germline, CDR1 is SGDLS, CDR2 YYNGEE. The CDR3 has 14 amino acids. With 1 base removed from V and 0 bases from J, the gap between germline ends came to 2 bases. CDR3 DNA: TGTGCCAGCAGCGTAAACTCCTATAATTCACCCCTCCACTTT. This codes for CASSVNSYNSPLHF.

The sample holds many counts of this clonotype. As DNA, the CDR3 is TGCGCCAGCAGCTTGGCCCCCGCAGTCACCAATGAGCAGTTCTTC. Protein sequence: CASSLAPAVTNEQFF. The chain uses TRBV5-1 and TRBJ2-1, with D unresolved. Germline CDR1 and CDR2: SGHRS and YFSETQ. There are 15 residues in the CDR3. Deletions cut 0 bases from V and 6 bases from J, with 13 bases between.

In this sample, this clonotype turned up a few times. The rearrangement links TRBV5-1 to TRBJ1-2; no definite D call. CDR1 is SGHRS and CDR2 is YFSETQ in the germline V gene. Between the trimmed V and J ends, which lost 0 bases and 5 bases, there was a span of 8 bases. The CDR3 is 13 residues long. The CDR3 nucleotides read TGCGCCAGCAGCTTGGGTGAGGGATATGGCTACACCTTC. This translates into CASSLGEGYGYTF.

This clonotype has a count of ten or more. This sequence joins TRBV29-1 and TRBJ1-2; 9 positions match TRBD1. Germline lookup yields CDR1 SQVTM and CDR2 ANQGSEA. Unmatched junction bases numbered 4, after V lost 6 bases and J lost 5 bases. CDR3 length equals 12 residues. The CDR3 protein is CSVGDREYGYTF. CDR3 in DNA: TGCAGCGTCGGGGACAGGGAATATGGCTACACCTTC.

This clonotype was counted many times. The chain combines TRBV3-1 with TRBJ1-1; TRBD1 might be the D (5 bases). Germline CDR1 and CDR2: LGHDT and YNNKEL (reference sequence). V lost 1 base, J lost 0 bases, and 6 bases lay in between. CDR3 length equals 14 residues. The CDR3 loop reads CASSQGGVNTEAFF. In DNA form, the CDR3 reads TGTGCCAGCAGCCAAGGGGGGGTGAACACTGAAGCTTTCTTT.

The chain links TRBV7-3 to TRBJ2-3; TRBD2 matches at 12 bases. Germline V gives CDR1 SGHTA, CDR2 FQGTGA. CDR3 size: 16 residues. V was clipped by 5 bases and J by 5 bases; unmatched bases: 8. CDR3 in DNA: TGTGCCAGCAGCCTCTGGACTAGCGGGACCGGAGATACGCAGTATTTT. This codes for CASSLWTSGTGDTQYF. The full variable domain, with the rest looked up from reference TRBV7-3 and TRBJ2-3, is GAGVSQTPSNKVTEKGKYVELRCDPISGHTALYWYRQSLGQGPEFLIYFQGTGAADDSGLPNDRFFAVRPEGSVSTLKIQRTERGDSAVYLCASSLWTSGTGDTQYFGPGTRLTVL.

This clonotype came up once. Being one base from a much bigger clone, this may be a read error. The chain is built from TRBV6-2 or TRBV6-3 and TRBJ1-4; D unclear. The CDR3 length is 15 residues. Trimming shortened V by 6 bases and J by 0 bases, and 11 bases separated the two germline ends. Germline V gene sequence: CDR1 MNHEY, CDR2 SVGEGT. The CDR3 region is CASRTQPATNEKLFF. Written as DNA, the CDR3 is TGTGCCAGCAGGACACAGCCTGCAACTAATGAAAAACTGTTTTTT.

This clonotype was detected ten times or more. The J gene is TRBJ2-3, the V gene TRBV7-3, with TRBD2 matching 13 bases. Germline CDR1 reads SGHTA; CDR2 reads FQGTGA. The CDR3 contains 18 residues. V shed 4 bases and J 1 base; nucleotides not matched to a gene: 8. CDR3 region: CASSSTSGRALRTDTQYF. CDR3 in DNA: TGTGCCAGCAGCTCTACTAGCGGGAGGGCCCTCCGCACAGATACGCAGTATTTT.

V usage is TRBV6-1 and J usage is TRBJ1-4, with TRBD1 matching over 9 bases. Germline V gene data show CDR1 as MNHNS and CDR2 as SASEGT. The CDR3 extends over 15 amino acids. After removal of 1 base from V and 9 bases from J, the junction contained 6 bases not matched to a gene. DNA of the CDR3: TGTGCCAGCAGTGAAGATCCCGGGACAGGGAAAAAACTGTTTTTT. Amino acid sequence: CASSEDPGTGKKLFF.

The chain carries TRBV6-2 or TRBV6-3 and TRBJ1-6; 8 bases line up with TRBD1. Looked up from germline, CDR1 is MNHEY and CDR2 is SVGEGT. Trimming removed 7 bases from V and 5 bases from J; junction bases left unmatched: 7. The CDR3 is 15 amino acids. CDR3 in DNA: TGTGCCAGCACCACCACGACAGGGGATAATTCACCCCTCCACTTT. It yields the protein CASTTTTGDNSPLHF.

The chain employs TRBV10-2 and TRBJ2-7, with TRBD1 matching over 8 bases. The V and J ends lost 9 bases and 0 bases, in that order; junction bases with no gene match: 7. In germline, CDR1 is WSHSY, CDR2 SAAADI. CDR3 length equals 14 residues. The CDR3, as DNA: TGCGCCAGTTCCAGGGGGCTTAGCTCCTACGAGCAGTACTTC. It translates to CASSRGLSSYEQYF.

This CDR3 is CASSQKRSTNEKLFF. The CDR3 DNA reads as TGTGCCAGCAGCCAGAAGAGATCAACTAATGAAAAACTGTTTTTT. This chain uses TRBV3-2 with TRBJ1-4. TRBV3-2 is flagged as a pseudogene. The CDR3 extends over 15 amino acids.

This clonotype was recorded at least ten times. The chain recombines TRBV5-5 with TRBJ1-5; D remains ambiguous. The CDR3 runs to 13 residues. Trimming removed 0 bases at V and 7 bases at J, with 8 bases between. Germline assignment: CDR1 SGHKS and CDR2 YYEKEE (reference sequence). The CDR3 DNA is TGTGCCAGCAGCTTGGGGGTGGACCAGCCCCAGCATTTT. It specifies CASSLGVDQPQHF.

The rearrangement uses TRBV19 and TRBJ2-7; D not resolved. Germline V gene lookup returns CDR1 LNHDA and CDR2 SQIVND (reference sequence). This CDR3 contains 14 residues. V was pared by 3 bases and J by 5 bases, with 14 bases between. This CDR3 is CASSIVGSVNEQYF. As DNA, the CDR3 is TGTGCCAGTAGTATTGTGGGGTCGGTAAACGAGCAGTACTTC.

CDR3 in amino acids: CAAPPGGGTGELFF. The DNA for the CDR3 is TGCGCCGCCCCCCCCGGGGGAGGTACCGGGGAGCTGTTTTTT. V and J are TRBV10-2 and TRBJ2-2; D may be TRBD2 (6 bases). V lost 11 bases and J 5 bases, leaving 18 bases between the germline ends. CDR1 and CDR2 (germline): WSHSY, SAAADI. This CDR3 is 14 amino acids long.

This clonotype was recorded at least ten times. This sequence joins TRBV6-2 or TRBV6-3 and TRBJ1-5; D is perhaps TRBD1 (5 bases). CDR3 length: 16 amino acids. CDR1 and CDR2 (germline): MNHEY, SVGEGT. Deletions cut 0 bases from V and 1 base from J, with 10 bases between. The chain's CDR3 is CASSYSRARSNQPQHF. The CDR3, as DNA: TGTGCCAGCAGTTACTCCAGGGCTAGGAGCAATCAGCCCCAGCATTTT.

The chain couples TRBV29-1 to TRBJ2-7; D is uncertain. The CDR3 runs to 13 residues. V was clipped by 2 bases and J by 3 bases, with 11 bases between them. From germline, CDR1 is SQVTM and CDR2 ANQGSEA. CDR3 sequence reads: CSVEFLGGYEQYF. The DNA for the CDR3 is TGCAGCGTTGAATTTTTAGGCGGCTACGAGCAGTACTTC.

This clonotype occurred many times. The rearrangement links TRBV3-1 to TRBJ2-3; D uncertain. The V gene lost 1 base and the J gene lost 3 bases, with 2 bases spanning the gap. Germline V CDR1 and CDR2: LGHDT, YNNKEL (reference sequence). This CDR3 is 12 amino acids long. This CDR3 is CASSQVTDTQYF. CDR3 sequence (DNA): TGTGCCAGCAGCCAAGTAACAGATACGCAGTATTTT.

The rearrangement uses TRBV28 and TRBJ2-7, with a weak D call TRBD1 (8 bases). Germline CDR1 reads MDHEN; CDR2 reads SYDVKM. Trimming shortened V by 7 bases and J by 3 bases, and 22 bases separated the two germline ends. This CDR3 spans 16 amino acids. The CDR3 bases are TGTGCCAGCAATGGCTTTGACAGGGGAGGGTACTACGAGCAGTACTTC. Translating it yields CASNGFDRGGYYEQYF.